This paragraph reports one T cell receptor (beta chain). This entry belongs to a study of glioma-infiltrating T cells after dendritic cell vaccination. Whole-study context: Between about 2003 and 2013, patients got autologous tumor lysate-pulsed dendritic cell vaccines.

Indicated time point: after dendritic cell vaccination, including at tumor progression/relapse. PBMC sampling occurred before vaccination, two weeks after the third dose, and at progression. Germline CDR1 WNHNN, CDR2 SYGVQD (reference sequence). The V and J ends lost 5 bases and 7 bases respectively, with 12 bases between them. The CDR3 totals 13 residues. Some clones are missing from TCRdb's copy, which holds only in-frame ones; the method was immunoSEQ multiplex PCR. The sample holds approximately 62,000 clones, approximately 86% seen once. This chain links TRBV10-1 with TRBJ1-5, with D possibly being TRBD1 (5 bases). The sample was blood, taken after dendritic cell vaccination. This clonotype was obtained from a human donor with glioblastoma. CDR3 sequence: CASSQGPRQPQHF. The CDR3 nucleotides are TGCGCCAGCAGTCAGGGTCCGAGGCAGCCCCAGCATTTT.